This T cell receptor (beta chain) was profiled in a study of shared clonotypes between healthy human individuals. Across the study: Per donor, CD8 memory used one plate, CD8 naive used two, CD4 memory used three and CD4 naive used three.

J gave up 6 bases and V 6 bases, and 8 bases lay outside the gene matches. The CDR3 runs 15 residues. Germline V CDR1 and CDR2: MDHEN, SYDVKM. TCRdb keeps only in-frame clones here, not all; method: immunoSEQ multiplex PCR. The sample has 730,000 or so clones, 72% seen once. The rearrangement uses TRBV28 and TRBJ2-1; 10 bases map to TRBD2. The source of this sequence is a woman under 40 in good health. The sequencing sample was made of memory CD4+ T cells sorted from blood. Subset noted: CD45RA-negative fraction. The CDR3 loop is CASRPTSGSGNEQFF. CDR3 nucleotides: TGTGCCAGCAGACCGACTAGCGGGTCGGGCAATGAGCAGTTCTTC.